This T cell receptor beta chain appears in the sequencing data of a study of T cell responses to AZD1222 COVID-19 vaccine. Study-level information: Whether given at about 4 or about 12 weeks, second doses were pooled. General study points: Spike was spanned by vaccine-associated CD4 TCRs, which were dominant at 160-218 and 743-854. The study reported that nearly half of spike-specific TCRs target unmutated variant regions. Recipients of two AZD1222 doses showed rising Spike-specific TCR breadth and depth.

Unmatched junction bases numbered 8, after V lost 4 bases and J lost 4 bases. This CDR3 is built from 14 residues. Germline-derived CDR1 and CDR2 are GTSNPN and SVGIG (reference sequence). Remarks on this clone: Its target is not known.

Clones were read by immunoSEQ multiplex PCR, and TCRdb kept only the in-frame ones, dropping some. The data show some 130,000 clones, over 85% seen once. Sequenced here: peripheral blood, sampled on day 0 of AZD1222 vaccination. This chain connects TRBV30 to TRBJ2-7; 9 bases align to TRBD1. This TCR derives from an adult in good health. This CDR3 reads CAWMLQGAGYEQYF. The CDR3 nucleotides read TGTGCCTGGATGTTACAGGGGGCAGGGTACGAGCAGTACTTC.